This T cell receptor (beta chain) was profiled in a study of OX40 agonist ivuxolimab in advanced cancers. Study-wide context: It was permissible to have had prior anti-PD-1, anti-PD-L1 or anti-CTLA-4 therapy, and under 45% had some.

Germline V gene lookup returns CDR1 MRHNA and CDR2 SNTAGT. The germline V and J ends were trimmed by 4 bases and 0 bases, with 10 bases remaining between them. CDR3 size: 15 residues. The repertoire was sequenced with immunoSEQ multiplex PCR; TCRdb's copy has only in-frame clones and lacks some. This sample has 60,000 to 75,000 clones, with 87% found just once. The sequence was collected from an adult with an advanced solid tumor such as melanoma, head and neck, liver or kidney cancer. The chain recombines TRBV6-4 with TRBJ1-5; D unclear. The sequencing here drew on CD4+ or CD8+ T cells sorted from blood, taken in a trial of the OX40 agonist ivuxolimab. CDR3 residues: CASSAGVGSNQPQHF. CDR3 nucleotides: TGTGCCAGCAGTGCCGGGGTGGGTAGCAATCAGCCCCAGCATTTT.